Listed below are T cell receptor beta chains from one sample, sequenced in a study of OX40 agonist ivuxolimab in advanced cancers. Generated by immunoSEQ multiplex PCR, the TCRdb table keeps only in-frame clones and is missing some. Of about 35,000 clones in the sample, more than 75% were seen once. The input for sequencing was CD4+ or CD8+ T cells sorted from blood, taken in a trial of the OX40 agonist ivuxolimab. These receptors all come from an adult with an advanced solid tumor such as melanoma, head and neck, liver or kidney cancer. CDR3s include the opening cysteine and the closing phenylalanine or tryptophan. A D gene is named only where the DNA matches it firmly. Size tells how often a clone was seen (once, few, many) or the class of an expanded clone, and some rows leave it out.

clone size: -
D gene: -
V gene: TRBV4-1
CDR3 length: 15
J gene: TRBJ1-3
CDR3 DNA: TGCGCCAGCGCCCAGGACAGTTACTCTGGAAACACCATATATTTT
CDR3 protein: CASAQDSYSGNTIYF

clone size: once
D gene: -
V gene: TRBV7-9
CDR3 length: 13
J gene: TRBJ2-6
CDR3 DNA: TGTGCCAGCGGGGGGTATGGGGCCAACGTCCTGACTTTC
CDR3 protein: CASGGYGANVLTF

clone size: -
D gene: TRBD1
V gene: TRBV7-9
CDR3 length: 14
J gene: TRBJ2-7
CDR3 DNA: TGTGCCAGCAGCATGATAGGACAGGGCGGCGAGCAGTACTTC
CDR3 protein: CASSMIGQGGEQYF

clone size: few
D gene: -
V gene: TRBV29-1
CDR3 length: 13
J gene: TRBJ2-4
CDR3 DNA: TGCAGCGTTGTGGGGGCGGCCAAAAACATTCAGTACTTC
CDR3 protein: CSVVGAAKNIQYF

clone size: -
D gene: TRBD2
V gene: TRBV9
CDR3 length: 14
J gene: TRBJ2-1
CDR3 DNA: TGTGCCAGCAGCGAGGGGGGACTAGCCCATGAGCAGTTCTTC
CDR3 protein: CASSEGGLAHEQFF

clone size: -
D gene: -
V gene: TRBV30
CDR3 length: 11
J gene: TRBJ1-2
CDR3 DNA: TGTGCCTGGCGGGCTGTGGTGCGCTACACCTTC
CDR3 protein: CAWRAVVRYTF

clone size: -
D gene: -
V gene: TRBV5-1
CDR3 length: 14
J gene: TRBJ1-1
CDR3 DNA: TGCGCCAGCAGCTTGGCCGGGGGAGGTACTGAAGCTTTCTTT
CDR3 protein: CASSLAGGGTEAFF

clone size: -
D gene: -
V gene: TRBV27
CDR3 length: 17
J gene: TRBJ1-2
CDR3 DNA: TGTGCCAGCAGTTTAAGTCGTAGCAGGGTCGACAACTATGGCTACACCTTC
CDR3 protein: CASSLSRSRVDNYGYTF

clone size: -
D gene: -
V gene: TRBV6-1
CDR3 length: 13
J gene: TRBJ1-2
CDR3 DNA: TGTGCCAGCAAGGCTTTACTACTCGGTGGCTACACCTTC
CDR3 protein: CASKALLLGGYTF

clone size: -
D gene: -
V gene: TRBV6-1
CDR3 length: 15
J gene: TRBJ1-1
CDR3 DNA: TGTGCCAGCAGTGAACGGGGGAGGAGGCTGGCTGAAGCTTTCTTT
CDR3 protein: CASSERGRRLAEAFF

clone size: -
D gene: TRBD1
V gene: TRBV5-1
CDR3 length: 15
J gene: TRBJ2-1
CDR3 DNA: TGCGCCAGCAGCACGGGACAGAGCTCCTACAATGAGCAGTTCTTC
CDR3 protein: CASSTGQSSYNEQFF

clone size: -
D gene: -
V gene: TRBV5-1
CDR3 length: 15
J gene: TRBJ2-3
CDR3 DNA: TGCGCCAGCAGCTTGGAAGGGGGAGGGCCAGATACGCAGTATTTT
CDR3 protein: CASSLEGGGPDTQYF

clone size: few
D gene: TRBD1
V gene: TRBV7-9
CDR3 length: 16
J gene: TRBJ1-5
CDR3 DNA: TGTGCCAGCAGCTTAGGGACAGGGCCTTTGGATCAGCCCCAGCATTTT
CDR3 protein: CASSLGTGPLDQPQHF

clone size: -
D gene: -
V gene: TRBV5-8
CDR3 length: 11
J gene: TRBJ2-7
CDR3 DNA: TGTGCCAGCAGCGAGGTAACAGGGAAGTACTTC
CDR3 protein: CASSEVTGKYF

clone size: few
D gene: TRBD2
V gene: TRBV25-1
CDR3 length: 15
J gene: TRBJ2-6
CDR3 DNA: TGTGCCAGCAGTGAAGGGGGGGCTGGGGCCAACGTCCTGACTTTC
CDR3 protein: CASSEGGAGANVLTF

clone size: -
D gene: -
V gene: TRBV7-9
CDR3 length: 14
J gene: TRBJ2-7
CDR3 DNA: TGTGCCAGCAGCTCCTCGGGGACATACTACGAGCAGTACTTC
CDR3 protein: CASSSSGTYYEQYF

clone size: -
D gene: -
V gene: TRBV6-1
CDR3 length: 14
J gene: TRBJ1-1
CDR3 DNA: TGTGCCAGCAGTATAAGACAGTCGAACACTGAAGCTTTCTTT
CDR3 protein: CASSIRQSNTEAFF

clone size: -
D gene: TRBD2
V gene: TRBV7-3
CDR3 length: 16
J gene: TRBJ2-2
CDR3 DNA: TGTGCCAGCAGCTTAAGACTAGCGCTGAACACCGGGGAGCTGTTTTTT
CDR3 protein: CASSLRLALNTGELFF

clone size: -
D gene: -
V gene: TRBV7-2
CDR3 length: 13
J gene: TRBJ1-1
CDR3 DNA: TGTGCCAGCAGCTTGGCAGGGCGGACTGAAGCTTTCTTT
CDR3 protein: CASSLAGRTEAFF

clone size: -
D gene: TRBD2
V gene: TRBV29-1
CDR3 length: 10
J gene: TRBJ2-1
CDR3 DNA: TGCACCGGGGGGAACAATGAGCAGTTCTTC
CDR3 protein: CTGGNNEQFF

clone size: -
D gene: -
V gene: TRBV20-1
CDR3 length: 10
J gene: TRBJ2-5
CDR3 DNA: TGCAGTGCCTTCGCAGAGACCCAGTACTTC
CDR3 protein: CSAFAETQYF

clone size: -
D gene: TRBD2
V gene: TRBV6-5
CDR3 length: 15
J gene: TRBJ2-7
CDR3 DNA: TGTGCCAGCACCCCCTTTCTTTCTAGCGGCTACGAGCAGTACTTC
CDR3 protein: CASTPFLSSGYEQYF

clone size: -
D gene: -
V gene: TRBV7-2
CDR3 length: 14
J gene: TRBJ1-3
CDR3 DNA: TGTGCCAGCAGCTTAGGGAGCTCGGGAAACACCATATATTTT
CDR3 protein: CASSLGSSGNTIYF

clone size: -
D gene: TRBD2
V gene: TRBV11-1
CDR3 length: 15
J gene: TRBJ2-1
CDR3 DNA: TGTGCCAGCAGCTTAGTTAGCGGGGGGGTGGAAGAGCAGTTCTTC
CDR3 protein: CASSLVSGGVEEQFF

clone size: -
D gene: TRBD1
V gene: TRBV6-5
CDR3 length: 12
J gene: TRBJ2-3
CDR3 DNA: TGTGCCTCGGGCAGGGGGCGAGGTACGCAGTATTTT
CDR3 protein: CASGRGRGTQYF

clone size: -
D gene: TRBD1
V gene: TRBV29-1
CDR3 length: 13
J gene: TRBJ1-2
CDR3 DNA: TGCAGCGTTGGGACAGGGGGCGCCTATGGCTACACCTTC
CDR3 protein: CSVGTGGAYGYTF

clone size: -
D gene: TRBD1
V gene: TRBV12-5
CDR3 length: 14
J gene: TRBJ2-2
CDR3 DNA: TGTGCTAGTGGGAGGGGGCGGAACACCGGGGAGCTGTTTTTT
CDR3 protein: CASGRGRNTGELFF

clone size: once
D gene: -
V gene: TRBV19
CDR3 length: 13
J gene: TRBJ2-3
CDR3 DNA: TGTGCCAGTAGTATGGGAAGCACAGATACGCAGTATTTT
CDR3 protein: CASSMGSTDTQYF

clone size: -
D gene: -
V gene: TRBV30
CDR3 length: 14
J gene: TRBJ2-2
CDR3 DNA: TGTGCCTGGAGGGGGGACTCTAACACCGGGGAGCTGTTTTTT
CDR3 protein: CAWRGDSNTGELFF

clone size: -
D gene: -
V gene: TRBV7-9
CDR3 length: 12
J gene: TRBJ1-3
CDR3 DNA: TGTGCCAGCAGGTCACAGGGAAACACCATATATTTT
CDR3 protein: CASRSQGNTIYF

clone size: -
D gene: -
V gene: TRBV19
CDR3 length: 13
J gene: TRBJ1-1
CDR3 DNA: TGTGCCAGTAGTCCAGGGCCGAACACTGAAGCTTTCTTT
CDR3 protein: CASSPGPNTEAFF

clone size: once
D gene: TRBD2
V gene: TRBV9
CDR3 length: 17
J gene: TRBJ2-1
CDR3 DNA: TGTGCCAGCAGCGTAGCTACGGGAGGGCTCGCCTACAATGAGCAGTTCTTC
CDR3 protein: CASSVATGGLAYNEQFF

clone size: -
D gene: TRBD1
V gene: TRBV18
CDR3 length: 15
J gene: TRBJ1-5
CDR3 DNA: TGTGCCAGCTCACTTGATGGGACAGGCAATCAGCCCCAGCATTTT
CDR3 protein: CASSLDGTGNQPQHF

clone size: -
D gene: -
V gene: TRBV19
CDR3 length: 14
J gene: TRBJ2-2
CDR3 DNA: TGTGCCAGTAGTCCCCAGACGAACACCGGGGAGCTGTTTTTT
CDR3 protein: CASSPQTNTGELFF

clone size: -
D gene: TRBD1
V gene: TRBV6-6
CDR3 length: 15
J gene: TRBJ2-1
CDR3 DNA: TGTGCCAGCAGTTACATACCACAGGGGCGGGATGAGCAGTTCTTC
CDR3 protein: CASSYIPQGRDEQFF

clone size: few
D gene: -
V gene: TRBV6-1
CDR3 length: 13
J gene: TRBJ1-2
CDR3 DNA: TGTGCCAGCAGTACACAGGGAGGGACCGGCTACACCTTC
CDR3 protein: CASSTQGGTGYTF

clone size: -
D gene: -
V gene: TRBV5-6
CDR3 length: 11
J gene: TRBJ1-1
CDR3 DNA: TGTGCCAGCAGTTTTCTTACTGAAGCTTTCTTT
CDR3 protein: CASSFLTEAFF

clone size: few
D gene: TRBD2
V gene: TRBV30
CDR3 length: 14
J gene: TRBJ2-2
CDR3 DNA: TGTGCCTGGAGAACTAGCGGGGGGTTTCGGGAGCTGTTTTTT
CDR3 protein: CAWRTSGGFRELFF

clone size: -
D gene: TRBD1
V gene: TRBV6-5
CDR3 length: 15
J gene: TRBJ1-1
CDR3 DNA: TGTGCCAGCAGTTACGGGGGGACAGTGAACACTGAAGCTTTCTTT
CDR3 protein: CASSYGGTVNTEAFF

clone size: few
D gene: TRBD1
V gene: TRBV12-5
CDR3 length: 14
J gene: TRBJ1-4
CDR3 DNA: TGTGCTAGTGGTCCGGGACAGGGGAGGGAAAAACTGTTTTTT
CDR3 protein: CASGPGQGREKLFF

clone size: -
D gene: -
V gene: TRBV2
CDR3 length: 16
J gene: TRBJ2-3
CDR3 DNA: TGTGCCAGCAGTGAAGCGGGGGGACTTTTCACAGATACGCAGTATTTT
CDR3 protein: CASSEAGGLFTDTQYF

clone size: -
D gene: TRBD1
V gene: TRBV4-1
CDR3 length: 18
J gene: TRBJ2-3
CDR3 DNA: TGCGCCAGCAGCCAAACGGGACAGGGCCGACCTAGCACAGATACGCAGTATTTT
CDR3 protein: CASSQTGQGRPSTDTQYF

clone size: few
D gene: TRBD2
V gene: TRBV10-1
CDR3 length: 16
J gene: TRBJ2-7
CDR3 DNA: TGCGCCAGCAGTGAGTCGGGGACTAGCGGGGGTGAGGAGCAGTACTTC
CDR3 protein: CASSESGTSGGEEQYF

clone size: -
D gene: -
V gene: TRBV15
CDR3 length: 15
J gene: TRBJ1-6
CDR3 DNA: TGTGCCACCAGCATAGGGGAAGTTCATAATTCACCCCTCCACTTT
CDR3 protein: CATSIGEVHNSPLHF